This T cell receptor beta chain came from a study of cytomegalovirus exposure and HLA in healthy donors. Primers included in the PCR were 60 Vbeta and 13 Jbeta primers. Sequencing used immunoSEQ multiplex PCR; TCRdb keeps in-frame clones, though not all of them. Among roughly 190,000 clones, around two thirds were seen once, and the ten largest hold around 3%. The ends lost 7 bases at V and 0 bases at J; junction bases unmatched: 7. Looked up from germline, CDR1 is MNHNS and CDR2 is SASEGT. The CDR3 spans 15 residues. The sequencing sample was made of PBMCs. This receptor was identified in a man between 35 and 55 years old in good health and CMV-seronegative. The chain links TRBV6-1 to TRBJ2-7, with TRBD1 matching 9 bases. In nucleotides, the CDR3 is TGTGCCAGCATCCCGGGACAGGGATACTCCTACGAGCAGTACTTC. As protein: CASIPGQGYSYEQYF.